A single TCR beta chain is shown here with its context. The CDR3 spans 13 residues. The V gene's germline CDR1 is SNHLY and CDR2 FYNNEI. This sample is part of a study of monozygotic twins with inflammatory bowel disease. From the 5' RACE reads, TCRdb lists one entry per CDR3 protein and no DNA. The table lists 110,000 to 150,000 distinct CDR3 sequences. The clonotype was recovered from a human donor with ulcerative colitis or Crohn's disease, or a healthy co-twin of an affected twin (not recorded which). Sequences were obtained from blood. The chain is built from TRBV2 and TRBJ2-2. This CDR3 reads CASSDHLSWELFF.